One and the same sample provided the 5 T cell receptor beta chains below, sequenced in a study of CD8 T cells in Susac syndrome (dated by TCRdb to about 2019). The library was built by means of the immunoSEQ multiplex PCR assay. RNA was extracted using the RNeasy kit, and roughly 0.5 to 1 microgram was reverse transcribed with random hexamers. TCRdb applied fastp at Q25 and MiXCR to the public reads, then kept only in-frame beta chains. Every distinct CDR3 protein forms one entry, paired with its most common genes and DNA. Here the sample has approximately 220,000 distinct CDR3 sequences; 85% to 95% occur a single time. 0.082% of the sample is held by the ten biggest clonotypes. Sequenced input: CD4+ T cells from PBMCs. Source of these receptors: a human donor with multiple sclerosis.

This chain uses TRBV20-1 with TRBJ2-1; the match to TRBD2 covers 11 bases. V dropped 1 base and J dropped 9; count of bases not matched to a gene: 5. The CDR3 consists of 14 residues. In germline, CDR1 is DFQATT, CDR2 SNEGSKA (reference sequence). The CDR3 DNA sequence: TGCAGTGCTAGAGTTAGCGGGGGGGTTAGTGAGCAGTTCTTC. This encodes CSARVSGGVSEQFF.

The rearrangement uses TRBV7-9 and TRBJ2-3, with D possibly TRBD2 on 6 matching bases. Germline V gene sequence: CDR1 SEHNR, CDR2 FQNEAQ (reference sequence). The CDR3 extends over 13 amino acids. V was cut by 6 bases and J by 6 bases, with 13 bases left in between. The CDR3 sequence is CASSSSAFDTQYF. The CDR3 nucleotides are TGTGCCAGCAGTTCTAGCGCCTTTGATACGCAGTATTTT.

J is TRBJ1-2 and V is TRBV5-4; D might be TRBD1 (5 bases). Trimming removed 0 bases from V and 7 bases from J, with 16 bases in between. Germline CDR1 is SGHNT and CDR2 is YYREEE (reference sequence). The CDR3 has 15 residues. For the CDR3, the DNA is TGTGCCAGCAGCTTGGATACAGGAAAGTCAAGTGGCTACACCTTC. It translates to CASSLDTGKSSGYTF. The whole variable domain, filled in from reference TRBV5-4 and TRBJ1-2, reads ETGVTQSPTHLIKTRGQQVTLRCSSQSGHNTVSWYQQALGQGPQFIFQYYREEENGRGNFPPRFSGLQFPNYSSELNVNALELDDSALYLCASSLDTGKSSGYTFGSGTRLTVV.

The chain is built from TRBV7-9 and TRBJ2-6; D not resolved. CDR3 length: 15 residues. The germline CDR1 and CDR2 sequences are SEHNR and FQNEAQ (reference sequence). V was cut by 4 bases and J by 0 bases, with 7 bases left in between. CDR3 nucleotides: TGTGCCAGCAGCTCTGACGGCTCTGGGGCCAACGTCCTGACTTTC. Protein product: CASSSDGSGANVLTF. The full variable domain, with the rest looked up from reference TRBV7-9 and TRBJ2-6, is DTGVSQNPRHKITKRGQNVTFRCDPISEHNRLYWYRQTLGQGPEFLTYFQNEAQLEKSRLLSDRFSAERPKGSFSTLEIQRTEQGDSAMYLCASSSDGSGANVLTFGAGSRLTVL.

DNA for the CDR3: TGTGCCAGCAGTGAGGGATTAGAGACCCAGTACTTC. Residues: CASSEGLETQYF. The chain recombines TRBV25-1 with TRBJ2-5; D unclear. CDR3 size: 12 residues. CDR1 MGHDK and CDR2 SYGVNS come from the germline V gene. V was trimmed by 3 bases and J by 4 bases, leaving 6 bases between them. Combining the CDR3 with reference TRBV25-1 and TRBJ2-5 gives the whole variable domain EADIYQTPRYLVIGTGKKITLECSQTMGHDKMYWYQQDPGMELHLIHYSYGVNSTEKGDLSSESTVSRIRTEHFPLTLESARPSHTSQYLCASSEGLETQYFGPGTRLLVL.